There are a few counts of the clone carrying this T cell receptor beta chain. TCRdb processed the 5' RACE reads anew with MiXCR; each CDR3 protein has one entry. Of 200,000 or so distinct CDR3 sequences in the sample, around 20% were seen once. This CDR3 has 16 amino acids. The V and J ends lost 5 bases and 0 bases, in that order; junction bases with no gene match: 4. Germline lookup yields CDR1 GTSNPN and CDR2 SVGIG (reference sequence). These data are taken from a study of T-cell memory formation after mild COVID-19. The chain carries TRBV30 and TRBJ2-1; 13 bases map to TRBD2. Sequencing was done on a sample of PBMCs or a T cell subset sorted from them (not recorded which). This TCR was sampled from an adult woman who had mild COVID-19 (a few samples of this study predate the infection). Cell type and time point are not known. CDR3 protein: CAWGLAGVSSYNEQFF. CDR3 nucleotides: TGTGCCTGGGGACTAGCGGGGGTGAGCTCCTACAATGAGCAGTTCTTC.